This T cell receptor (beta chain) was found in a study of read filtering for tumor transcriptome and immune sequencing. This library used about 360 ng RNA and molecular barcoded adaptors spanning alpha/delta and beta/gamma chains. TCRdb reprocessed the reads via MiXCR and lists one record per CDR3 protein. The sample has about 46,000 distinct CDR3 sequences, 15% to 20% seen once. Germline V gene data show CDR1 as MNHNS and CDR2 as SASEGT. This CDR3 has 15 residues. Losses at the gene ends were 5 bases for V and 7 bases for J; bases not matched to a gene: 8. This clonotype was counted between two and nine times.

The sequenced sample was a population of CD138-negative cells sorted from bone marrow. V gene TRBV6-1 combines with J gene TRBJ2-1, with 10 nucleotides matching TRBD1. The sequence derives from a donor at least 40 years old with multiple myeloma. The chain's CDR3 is CASSPWDRGWNEQFF. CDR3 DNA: TGTGCCAGCAGTCCTTGGGACAGGGGATGGAATGAGCAGTTCTTC.